What follows describes a single T cell receptor beta chain. This clonotype came up many times. The target of this receptor is not known. No qualities accompany the bases; no much larger clone lies one base away. This sample is part of a study of regulatory T cells in long-lasting Graves disease listed by TCRdb under 2021. Background for the entire study: To count as having persistent Graves' disease, a patient had to have received antithyroid drug treatment for over 5 years with TSH receptor autoantibodies remaining persistently positive. TCR sequencing covered roughly 13 persistent and approximately 20 newly diagnosed Graves' disease patients, around 35 samples in total. In the clinical cohort, patients with persistent Graves' disease had used antithyroid drugs for an average of roughly ten years. This study used TCR sequencing and RNA sequencing of peripheral blood to compare persistent Graves' disease patients against newly diagnosed Graves' disease patients. The study was conducted in China and was registered as a clinical trial.

Per the publication, the time point label means: persistent/refractory GD, antithyroid drugs over 5 years with positive TRAb. For both TCR sequencing and RNA sequencing, RNA was extracted from PBMCs using TRIzol. Graves' disease was diagnosed according to American Thyroid Association guidelines. Patients for the study were recruited at an endocrinology department in Xi'an, China. From each patient, 8 to 10 milliliters of peripheral blood was collected into an EDTA anticoagulant tube. Ficoll Paque Plus density gradient separation was used to isolate PBMCs, and no further T cell sorting was performed. RNA quality was checked with an Agilent 2100 Bioanalyzer and agarose gel, and concentration with a NanoDrop 2000. The paper as a whole reports these results and caveats: Because the primary lesion, thyroid tissue, could not be accessed, the study looked at peripheral blood alone. Sequencing and analysis were limited to the TCR beta chain. Lower TCR Shannon entropy and fewer highly expanded clones were observed in persistent Graves' disease patients than in newly diagnosed patients, which suggested clonal expansion. Preferential use of TRBV28, TRBJ1-2 and TRBJ2-5 was observed in persistent disease, whereas TRBV20-1 and TRBJ2-1 were favored in newly diagnosed disease. Patients with persistent disease shared more public clonotypes (approximately 2,500) than newly diagnosed patients did (around 1,000). The authors acknowledged the small sample size as a limitation that may reduce accuracy.

The germline V gene (reference sequence) yields SEHNR for CDR1 and FQNEAQ for CDR2. Trimming takes 3 bases off V and 4 bases off J; junction bases not matched to a gene: 4. Measured from the cysteine to the phenylalanine, the CDR3 is 14 residues long. Of all the DNA, just the CDR3 is kept, 42 bases in frame from base 1. The library was produced with multiplex PCR. Instrument used: Illumina HiSeq 4000. iRepertoire HTBI primers and Arm-PCR amplification of CDR3 regions were used to construct TCR beta libraries. Before sequencing, the PCR products underwent gel purification. The paper's processing steps were these. A total of fewer than 70 TRBV and 14 TRBJ segments were identified across samples and were used for gene usage analysis of CDR3 amino acid clonotypes. Filtered high-quality paired reads were merged into contigs using COPE and FqMerger. BLAST was used to align contigs to IMGT TRBV, TRBD and TRBJ reference genes, and CDR3 was defined according to IMGT. Any clonotype with a frequency above 0.1% was classified as a highly expanded clone. Shannon entropy served as the measure of repertoire diversity, while the Gini coefficient captured V-J evenness. A clonotype found in more than one individual was treated as public. In TCRdb, the public reads were trimmed at Q25 with fastp and aligned with MiXCR, with productive beta chains retained. Duplicate CDR3 protein sequences are folded into a single record with the most common DNA and genes. TCRdb, not the original authors, processed these V and J calls. In this sample the table shows a few hundred thousand distinct CDR3 sequences, 20% to 25% of which occur a single time. The top ten clones comprise around 14% of the sample.

This sequence originates from a female donor with Graves disease. The chain links TRBV7-9 with TRBJ2-7; TRBD2 fits 9 bases in the junction. Source: peripheral blood mononuclear cells (PBMCs), taken when the disease was refractory, from a patient treated with antithyroid drugs. For the CDR3, the sequence is CASSFATSGYEQYF. The nucleotides read TGTGCCAGCAGCTTCGCGACTAGCGGTTACGAGCAGTACTTC.